This T cell receptor beta chain was obtained from a study of blood T cells in healthy people across ages. For the second PCR, which ran for about 6 to 11 cycles, a sample-barcoded 5' primer and a J-beta primer mix were used. TCRdb called the 5' RACE reads again in MiXCR, with one record for every CDR3 protein. This sample has 1.5 million to 2 million distinct CDR3 sequences, with roughly 27% found just once. On this clonotype itself: Its antigen remains unknown.

Study-wide results and caveats: It was not possible, with unsorted PBMCs, to conclusively compare naive and antigen-experienced cells.

The source of this sequence is a woman between 25 and 40 years old in good health. Sequenced: blood.

The CDR3 coding sequence is TGTGCCAGCAGGGCCACTAGCGGGGGGGCCGATGAGCAGTTCTTC. Its translation: CASRATSGGADEQFF. The rearrangement uses TRBV2 and TRBJ2-1; 13 bases match TRBD2. The germline V gene encodes CDR1 SNHLY and CDR2 FYNNEI. The CDR3 contains 15 residues. V was pared by 6 bases and J by 8 bases, with 7 bases of the junction left unmatched.